A selection of T cell receptor beta chains follows, all from one sample in a study of T cell responses to AZD1222 COVID-19 vaccine. Produced via immunoSEQ multiplex PCR; TCRdb's table is partial and in-frame only. Here the sample spans about 200,000 clones, approximately 93% being singletons. The starting material was peripheral blood, obtained 28 days after the second AZD1222 dose. Receptors originate from an adult who received the AZD1222 COVID-19 vaccine. Each CDR3 is given without its conserved first and last residue. Each record gives: D gene, J gene, V gene, clone size, CDR3 protein. The D gene is left open where the match is weak. Clone size is not always given. Where it is, it says once, few, many or a class for expanded clones.

d_call: TRBD1; j_call: TRBJ1-2; v_call: TRBV6-5; clone_size: -; cdr3_aa: ASSYARDSFNGYT
d_call: TRBD1; j_call: TRBJ1-2; v_call: TRBV5-1; clone_size: -; cdr3_aa: ASSLGGGGYGYT
d_call: TRBD1; j_call: TRBJ2-2; v_call: TRBV6-2/TRBV6-3; clone_size: -; cdr3_aa: ASSGQGDTGELF
d_call: TRBD1; j_call: TRBJ2-7; v_call: TRBV7-3; clone_size: -; cdr3_aa: ASSQGDSSYEQY
d_call: -; j_call: TRBJ1-1; v_call: TRBV4-3; clone_size: -; cdr3_aa: ASSQDSGGTEAF
d_call: TRBD1; j_call: TRBJ2-2; v_call: TRBV7-2; clone_size: -; cdr3_aa: ASSKRTGVDTGELF
d_call: -; j_call: TRBJ1-1; v_call: TRBV27; clone_size: -; cdr3_aa: ASSPLGGGTEAF
d_call: TRBD1; j_call: TRBJ1-5; v_call: TRBV4-1; clone_size: -; cdr3_aa: ASSQEDRDNQPQH
d_call: TRBD1; j_call: TRBJ1-1; v_call: TRBV18; clone_size: -; cdr3_aa: ASSSLGTGGYMNTEAF
d_call: -; j_call: TRBJ1-5; v_call: TRBV19; clone_size: -; cdr3_aa: ASKDSNQPQH
d_call: -; j_call: TRBJ2-2; v_call: TRBV19; clone_size: -; cdr3_aa: ASGRAMKTGELF
d_call: -; j_call: TRBJ2-1; v_call: TRBV25-1; clone_size: -; cdr3_aa: ASSEWDREQF
d_call: -; j_call: TRBJ2-1; v_call: TRBV20-1; clone_size: -; cdr3_aa: SAGRYNEQF
d_call: -; j_call: TRBJ2-5; v_call: TRBV7-9; clone_size: -; cdr3_aa: ASSLSTRNTPDRQETQY
d_call: -; j_call: TRBJ1-1; v_call: TRBV18; clone_size: once; cdr3_aa: ASSPVTGGTEAF
d_call: TRBD1; j_call: TRBJ1-1; v_call: TRBV18; clone_size: -; cdr3_aa: ASSPMGGQGITEAF
d_call: TRBD2; j_call: TRBJ2-3; v_call: TRBV29-1; clone_size: -; cdr3_aa: SVDRLAADTQY
d_call: -; j_call: TRBJ2-3; v_call: TRBV7-2; clone_size: -; cdr3_aa: ASSSQRDTQY
d_call: -; j_call: TRBJ1-1; v_call: TRBV18; clone_size: once; cdr3_aa: ASSPPSVSEGTEAF
d_call: TRBD1; j_call: TRBJ1-2; v_call: TRBV7-2; clone_size: -; cdr3_aa: ASSLLGTDQYGYT
d_call: -; j_call: TRBJ2-2; v_call: TRBV6-5; clone_size: once; cdr3_aa: ASSYSGAGGELF
d_call: -; j_call: TRBJ1-1; v_call: TRBV3-1/TRBV3-2; clone_size: -; cdr3_aa: ASSQAGGPEAF
d_call: TRBD2; j_call: TRBJ2-2; v_call: TRBV5-1; clone_size: -; cdr3_aa: ASSLVAGDTGELF
d_call: -; j_call: TRBJ1-1; v_call: TRBV7-9; clone_size: -; cdr3_aa: ASSFRTGTNTEAF
d_call: -; j_call: TRBJ2-2; v_call: TRBV3-1/TRBV3-2; clone_size: -; cdr3_aa: ASSPRGPTGELF
d_call: -; j_call: TRBJ2-2; v_call: TRBV9; clone_size: -; cdr3_aa: ASSVGSPAGELF
d_call: -; j_call: TRBJ1-2; v_call: TRBV14; clone_size: -; cdr3_aa: ASSQDQGYGYT
d_call: -; j_call: TRBJ1-1; v_call: TRBV6-4; clone_size: once; cdr3_aa: ASSVEQGSTEAF
d_call: TRBD1; j_call: TRBJ1-1; v_call: TRBV30; clone_size: -; cdr3_aa: AWSAGGGTEAF
d_call: -; j_call: TRBJ1-3; v_call: TRBV7-8; clone_size: -; cdr3_aa: ASSLESWGRNTIY
d_call: TRBD1; j_call: TRBJ1-5; v_call: TRBV19; clone_size: -; cdr3_aa: ASTLSGTAYSNQPQH
d_call: -; j_call: TRBJ1-5; v_call: TRBV6-2/TRBV6-3; clone_size: -; cdr3_aa: ASSYSAGDNQPQH